This entry features one TCR beta chain sequence. Its antigen remains unknown. Clones were sequenced by immunoSEQ multiplex PCR, and TCRdb holds only the in-frame ones, with some missing. The sample yields some 130,000 clones, over 80% seen once. This entry is derived from a study of T cell responses to AZD1222 COVID-19 vaccine. Points from the study as a whole: White British donors predominated, females outnumbered males, and clonal diversity was possibly underestimated. It was only a handful of AZD1222 recipients who were seropositive at baseline. Receipt of two AZD1222 doses was followed by a rise in Spike-specific TCR breadth and depth.

In germline, CDR1 is GTSNPN, CDR2 SVGIG (reference sequence). This CDR3 region has 14 residues. Trimming took 7 bases from V and 4 from J, leaving 17 bases between them. The receptor was isolated from an adult who received the AZD1222 COVID-19 vaccine. Source: peripheral blood, taken 28 days after the second AZD1222 dose. The chain recombines TRBV30 with TRBJ1-3; D gene uncertain. CDR3 amino acids: CAFLPGTGGNTIYF. In DNA form, the CDR3 reads TGTGCCTTCTTACCGGGAACCGGAGGAAACACCATATATTTT. Filled out from reference TRBV30 and TRBJ1-3, the complete variable domain reads SQTIHQWPATLVQPVGSPLSLECTVEGTSNPNLYWYRQAAGRGLQLLFYSVGIGQISSEVPQNLSASRPQDRQFILSSKKLLLSDSGFYLCAFLPGTGGNTIYFGEGSWLTVV.